This T cell receptor beta chain derives from a study of blood T cell repertoires in COVID-19. Study overall: PBMCs, B-cell-depleted T cells, or T cells provided the cDNA or gDNA that made up the material.

Profiled with immunoSEQ multiplex PCR; TCRdb holds only in-frame clones, not every one. The sample lists 60,000 to 85,000 clones, about 88% occurring once. Trimming cost V 5 bases and J 6 bases, with 13 bases left between them. Per germline, CDR1 SGHTA and CDR2 FQGTGA. The CDR3 has 13 amino acids. The receptor's source is a man aged 60-69 years with COVID-19, enrolled during active disease. V and J are TRBV7-3 and TRBJ1-1, with no clear D. The material sequenced was peripheral blood. CDR3 loop: CASSTQPGAEAFF. The DNA of the CDR3 is TGTGCCAGCAGCACACAACCCGGGGCTGAAGCTTTCTTT.